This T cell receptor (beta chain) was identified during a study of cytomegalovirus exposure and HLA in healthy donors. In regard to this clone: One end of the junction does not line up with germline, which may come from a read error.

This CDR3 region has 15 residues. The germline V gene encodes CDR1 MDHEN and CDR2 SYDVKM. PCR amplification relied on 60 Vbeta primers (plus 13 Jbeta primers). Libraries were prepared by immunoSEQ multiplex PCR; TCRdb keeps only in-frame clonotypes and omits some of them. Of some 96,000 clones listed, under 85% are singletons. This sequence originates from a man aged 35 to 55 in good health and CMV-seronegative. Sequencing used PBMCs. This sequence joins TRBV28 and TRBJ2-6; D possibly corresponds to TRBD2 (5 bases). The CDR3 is CASSSGISRANVLTF. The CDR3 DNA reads TGTGCCAGCAGTTCCGGGATCTCTAGGGCCAACGTCCTGACTTTC.